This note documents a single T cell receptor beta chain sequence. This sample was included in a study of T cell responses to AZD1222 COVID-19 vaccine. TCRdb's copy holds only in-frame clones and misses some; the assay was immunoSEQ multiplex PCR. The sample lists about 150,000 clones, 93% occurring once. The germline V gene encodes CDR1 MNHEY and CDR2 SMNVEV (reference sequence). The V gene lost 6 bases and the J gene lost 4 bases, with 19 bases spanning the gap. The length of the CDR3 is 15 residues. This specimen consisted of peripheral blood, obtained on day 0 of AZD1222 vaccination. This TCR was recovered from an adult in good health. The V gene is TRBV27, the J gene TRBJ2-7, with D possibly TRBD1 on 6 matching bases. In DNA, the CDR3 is TGTGCCAGCAGCCTCCACTCCGGGACAATTTACGAGCAGTACTTC. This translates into CASSLHSGTIYEQYF.